One sample yielded the 15 T cell receptor beta chains listed below, sequenced in a study of T cell responses to AZD1222 COVID-19 vaccine. TCRdb's copy holds only in-frame clones and misses some; the assay was immunoSEQ multiplex PCR. The sample carries approximately 100,000 clones, over 75% recorded once. This specimen consisted of peripheral blood, obtained on day 0 of AZD1222 vaccination. The receptors were sampled from an adult in good health.

The V gene is TRBV3-1 (or the pseudogene TRBV3-2), the J gene TRBJ2-7, with D tentatively TRBD2 (6 bases). V gave up 3 bases and J gave up 2 bases, with 17 bases separating them. Germline V gene data show CDR1 as LGHDT and CDR2 as YNNKEL (reference sequence). This CDR3 has 16 residues. CDR3 loop: CASSQGGARTTYEQYF. For the CDR3, the DNA is TGTGCCAGCAGCCAGGGGGGAGCAAGGACAACCTACGAGCAGTACTTC.

This clone was found once. The chain has TRBV30 and TRBJ1-2; D is undetermined. The CDR3 totals 11 residues. V dropped 3 bases and J dropped 5 bases, with 7 bases sitting between them. Germline V gene sequence: CDR1 GTSNPN, CDR2 SVGIG (reference sequence). This CDR3 is CAWRRLYGYTF. CDR3 DNA: TGTGCCTGGAGAAGACTGTATGGCTACACCTTC.

The rearrangement joins TRBV28 to TRBJ2-5; no definite D call. Trimming left V 5 bases short and J 5 bases short, with 12 bases between. The CDR3 has 13 amino acids. Germline lookup yields CDR1 MDHEN and CDR2 SYDVKM. The CDR3 nucleotides read TGTGCCAGCAGTAACCAACAGATGGAGACCCAGTACTTC. Residues: CASSNQQMETQYF.

V usage is TRBV11-2 and J usage is TRBJ1-1; D ambiguous. Germline loops: CDR1 SGHAT, CDR2 FQNNGV. V was cut by 5 bases and J by 10 bases, with 14 bases left in between. The CDR3 has 12 amino acids. The CDR3 DNA follows: TGTGCCAGCAGCCCACAAAGATTAGCAGCTTTCTTT. As protein: CASSPQRLAAFF. The full variable domain, rest sourced from reference TRBV11-2 and TRBJ1-1, is EAGVAQSPRYKIIEKRQSVAFWCNPISGHATLYWYQQILGQGPKLLIQFQNNGVVDDSQLPKDRFSAERLKGVDSTLKIQPAKLEDSAVYLCASSPQRLAAFFGQGTRLTVV.

V and J are TRBV2 and TRBJ2-2, with a weak D call TRBD1 (6 bases). Germline V lookup: CDR1 SNHLY, CDR2 FYNNEI. The CDR3 extends over 12 amino acids. The germline V and J ends were trimmed by 7 bases and 6 bases, with 9 bases remaining between them. The CDR3 spells CASTRGAGELFF. CDR3 DNA: TGTGCCAGCACCAGGGGTGCCGGGGAGCTGTTTTTT.

As concerns this clone: The sample contains more than one DNA sequence encoding this CDR3. This chain uses TRBV7-3 with TRBJ1-6; TRBD1 agrees at 10 bases. In germline, CDR1 is SGHTA, CDR2 FQGTGA. CDR3 size: 16 residues. After removal of 0 bases from V and 7 bases from J, the junction contained 3 bases not matched to a gene. DNA for the CDR3: TGTGCCAGCAGCTTAACGGGGGACAGGGGAAATTCACCCCTCCACTTT. Its translation is CASSLTGDRGNSPLHF.

J is TRBJ2-1 and V is TRBV25-1; D gene unclear. Germline CDR1 is MGHDK and CDR2 is SYGVNS. There are 12 residues in the CDR3. V was cut by 6 bases and J by 4 bases, with 7 bases left in between. The CDR3 DNA is TGTGCCAGCAGGACCGGTTACAATGAGCAGTTCTTC. Translating it yields CASRTGYNEQFF.

The chain combines TRBV28 with TRBJ1-5; 9 bases map to TRBD1. Germline V gives CDR1 MDHEN, CDR2 SYDVKM. CDR3 size: 14 residues. V dropped 4 bases and J dropped 5; count of bases not matched to a gene: 3. For the CDR3, the DNA is TGTGCCAGCAGTTCCGGGACAGGGCATCAGCCCCAGCATTTT. This sequence encodes CASSSGTGHQPQHF.

The chain recombines TRBV14 with TRBJ2-7, with 7 bases fitting TRBD1. The CDR3 spans 18 residues. CDR1 and CDR2 (germline): SGHDN, FVKESK. The V and J ends lost 4 bases and 0 bases, in that order; junction bases with no gene match: 15. The CDR3 DNA sequence: TGTGCCAGCAGCCCCGCAACGTTGATAGACAGGGCCTCCTACGAGCAGTACTTC. Amino acid sequence: CASSPATLIDRASYEQYF.

V gene TRBV29-1 combines with J gene TRBJ2-7; D uncertain. V lost 4 bases, J lost 5 bases, and 9 bases lay in between. Germline V gene sequence: CDR1 SQVTM, CDR2 ANQGSEA. This CDR3 has 11 residues. The CDR3 DNA reads as TGCAGCGTTGCAGTAGGGCACGAGCAGTACTTC. Translation: CSVAVGHEQYF.

This chain links TRBV11-3 with TRBJ2-5, with D possibly matching TRBD1 (6 bases). V lost 6 bases and J lost 7, with 18 bases in between. CDR3 size: 14 residues. CDR1 and CDR2 from the germline V gene are SGHNT and YENEEA. The CDR3 is CASRVGPGEGTQYF. Written as DNA, the CDR3 is TGTGCCAGCAGGGTCGGTCCAGGGGAAGGGACCCAGTACTTC.

V and J are TRBV27 and TRBJ1-2, with TRBD1 identical over 12 bases. CDR1 is MNHEY, CDR2 SMNVEV, per germline (reference sequence). The trim removed 0 bases at V and 7 bases at J, leaving 3 bases unmatched. This CDR3 has 15 residues. CDR3 nucleotides: TGTGCCAGCAGTTTATCGGGACAGGGGGCGGGTGGCTACACCTTC. Its translation is CASSLSGQGAGGYTF.

The chain is built from TRBV7-9 and TRBJ2-2, with 8 bases that match TRBD2. Losses at the gene ends were 9 bases for V and 3 bases for J; bases not matched to a gene: 6. Germline V gives CDR1 SEHNR, CDR2 FQNEAQ (reference sequence). The CDR3 is 14 amino acids. The CDR3 nucleotides are TGTGCCAGGGGAGCGGGAGCTGACACCGGGGAGCTGTTTTTT. Translation gives CARGAGADTGELFF.

This clone has just one count. This chain connects TRBV28 to TRBJ2-2, with 8 bases fitting TRBD2. Per germline, CDR1 MDHEN and CDR2 SYDVKM. The CDR3 consists of 15 residues. V trimming: 7 bases; J trimming: 6 bases; junction bases outside the gene matches: 10. DNA for the CDR3: TGTGCCAGCATCTACAGCGGGAGTTCCGCCGGGGAGCTGTTTTTT. It is translated as CASIYSGSSAGELFF.

The rearrangement links TRBV2 to TRBJ1-5; TRBD1 matches at 7 bases. J gave up 5 bases and V 7 bases, and 8 bases lay outside the gene matches. The CDR3 runs to 14 residues. Germline V CDR1 and CDR2: SNHLY, FYNNEI. The CDR3 sequence: CASNPTGTDQPQHF. DNA for the CDR3: TGTGCCAGCAACCCCACAGGGACAGATCAGCCCCAGCATTTT. Based on the CDR3 plus reference TRBV2 and TRBJ1-5, the full variable domain is EPEVTQTPSHQVTQMGQEVILRCVPISNHLYFYWYRQILGQKVEFLVSFYNNEISEKSEIFDDQFSVERPDGSNFTLKIRSTKLEDSAMYFCASNPTGTDQPQHFGDGTRLSIL.